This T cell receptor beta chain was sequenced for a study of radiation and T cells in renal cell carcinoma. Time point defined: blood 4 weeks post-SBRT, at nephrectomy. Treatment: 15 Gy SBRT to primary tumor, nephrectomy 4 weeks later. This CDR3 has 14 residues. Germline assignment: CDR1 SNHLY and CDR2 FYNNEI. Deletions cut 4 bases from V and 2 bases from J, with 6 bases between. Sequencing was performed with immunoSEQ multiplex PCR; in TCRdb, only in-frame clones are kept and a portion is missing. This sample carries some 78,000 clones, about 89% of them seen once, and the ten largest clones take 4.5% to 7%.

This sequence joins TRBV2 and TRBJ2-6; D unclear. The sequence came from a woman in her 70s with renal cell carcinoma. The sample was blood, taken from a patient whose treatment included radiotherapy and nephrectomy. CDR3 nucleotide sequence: TGTGCCAGCAGTGCGGGCCCTGGGGCCAACGTCCTGACTTTC. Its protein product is CASSAGPGANVLTF.